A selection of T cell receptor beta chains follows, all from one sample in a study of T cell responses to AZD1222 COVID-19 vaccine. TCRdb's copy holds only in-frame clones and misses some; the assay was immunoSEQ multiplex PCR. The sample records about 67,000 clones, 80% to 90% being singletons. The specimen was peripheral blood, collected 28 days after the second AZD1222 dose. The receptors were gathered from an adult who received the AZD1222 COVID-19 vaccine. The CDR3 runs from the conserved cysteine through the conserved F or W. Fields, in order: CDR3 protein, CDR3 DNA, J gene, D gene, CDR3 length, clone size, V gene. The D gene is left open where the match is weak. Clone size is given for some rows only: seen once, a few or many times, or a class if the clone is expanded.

cdr3_aa: CASSSTLAGGNSYNEQFF; cdr3_nt: TGTGCCAGCAGCTCCACTCTAGCGGGGGGCAACTCCTACAATGAGCAGTTCTTC; j_call: TRBJ2-1; d_call: TRBD2; cdr3_length: 18; clone_size: NA; v_call: TRBV7-2
cdr3_aa: CASSRGPGNEQFF; cdr3_nt: TGTGCCAGCAGCAGGGGGCCGGGCAATGAGCAGTTCTTC; j_call: TRBJ2-1; d_call: TRBD1; cdr3_length: 13; clone_size: NA; v_call: TRBV12-3/TRBV12-4
cdr3_aa: CASSPGTSGGRAQYF; cdr3_nt: TGTGCCAGCAGCCCCGGAACTAGCGGGGGTAGAGCCCAGTACTTC; j_call: TRBJ2-5; d_call: TRBD2; cdr3_length: 15; clone_size: NA; v_call: TRBV4-2
cdr3_aa: CASSYSNPGNTIYF; cdr3_nt: TGTGCCAGCAGTTACTCGAACCCTGGAAACACCATATATTTT; j_call: TRBJ1-3; d_call: NA; cdr3_length: 14; clone_size: NA; v_call: TRBV6-5
cdr3_aa: CASNERPLGSQHF; cdr3_nt: TGTGCCAGCAACGAACGGCCTCTGGGGTCCCAGCATTTT; j_call: TRBJ1-5; d_call: NA; cdr3_length: 13; clone_size: NA; v_call: TRBV2
cdr3_aa: CASSRGQTTDTQYF; cdr3_nt: TGTGCCAGCAGCCGTGGACAGACCACAGATACGCAGTATTTT; j_call: TRBJ2-3; d_call: NA; cdr3_length: 14; clone_size: NA; v_call: TRBV6-5
cdr3_aa: CASSLLAGGPGDTQYF; cdr3_nt: TGCGCCAGCAGCTTGCTAGCGGGGGGGCCAGGGGATACGCAGTATTTT; j_call: TRBJ2-3; d_call: TRBD2; cdr3_length: 16; clone_size: NA; v_call: TRBV5-1
cdr3_aa: CASSLSQGAYNSPLHF; cdr3_nt: TGCGCCAGCAGCTTAAGTCAGGGGGCCTATAATTCACCCCTCCACTTT; j_call: TRBJ1-6; d_call: TRBD1; cdr3_length: 16; clone_size: NA; v_call: TRBV5-1
cdr3_aa: CASSPPGGWYGYTF; cdr3_nt: TGTGCCAGCTCACCACCGGGAGGGTGGTATGGCTACACCTTC; j_call: TRBJ1-2; d_call: NA; cdr3_length: 14; clone_size: once; v_call: TRBV18
cdr3_aa: CASSEWVNYGYTF; cdr3_nt: TGTGCCAGCAGTGAATGGGTTAACTATGGCTACACCTTC; j_call: TRBJ1-2; d_call: NA; cdr3_length: 13; clone_size: once; v_call: TRBV6-1
cdr3_aa: CASSLLGVEYRPQHF; cdr3_nt: TGTGCCAGCAGCTTGTTAGGGGTCGAATATCGGCCCCAGCATTTT; j_call: TRBJ1-5; d_call: NA; cdr3_length: 15; clone_size: NA; v_call: TRBV5-6
cdr3_aa: CASSLRQAFTEAFF; cdr3_nt: TGTGCCAGCAGCCTTAGACAGGCGTTCACTGAAGCTTTCTTT; j_call: TRBJ1-1; d_call: NA; cdr3_length: 14; clone_size: NA; v_call: TRBV4-2
cdr3_aa: CASSLGSNTEAFF; cdr3_nt: TGTGCCAGCAGTTTGGGGTCGAACACTGAAGCTTTCTTT; j_call: TRBJ1-1; d_call: NA; cdr3_length: 13; clone_size: NA; v_call: TRBV12-3/TRBV12-4
cdr3_aa: CASSQGGAGYNSPLHF; cdr3_nt: TGTGCCAGCAGCCAAGGGGGAGCCGGCTATAATTCACCCCTCCACTTT; j_call: TRBJ1-6; d_call: NA; cdr3_length: 16; clone_size: NA; v_call: TRBV4-2
cdr3_aa: CASSLRLPNTEAFF; cdr3_nt: TGCGCCAGCAGCTTACGACTTCCGAACACTGAAGCTTTCTTT; j_call: TRBJ1-1; d_call: NA; cdr3_length: 14; clone_size: once; v_call: TRBV5-1
cdr3_aa: CASSLPAGGRKNEQFF; cdr3_nt: TGCGCCAGCAGCTTACCCGCGGGGGGCCGGAAAAATGAGCAGTTCTTC; j_call: TRBJ2-1; d_call: TRBD2; cdr3_length: 16; clone_size: NA; v_call: TRBV5-1
cdr3_aa: CALAGNTIYF; cdr3_nt: TGTGCTCTTGCTGGAAACACCATATATTTT; j_call: TRBJ1-3; d_call: NA; cdr3_length: 10; clone_size: NA; v_call: TRBV27
cdr3_aa: CASSETGMNYGYTF; cdr3_nt: TGTGCCAGCAGCGAAACCGGGATGAACTATGGCTACACCTTC; j_call: TRBJ1-2; d_call: NA; cdr3_length: 14; clone_size: NA; v_call: TRBV9
cdr3_aa: CASSLVWDTHGKTQYF; cdr3_nt: TGTGCCAGCAGCTTGGTGTGGGACACCCATGGGAAGACCCAGTACTTC; j_call: TRBJ2-5; d_call: NA; cdr3_length: 16; clone_size: NA; v_call: TRBV5-4
cdr3_aa: CASSGSSRSDTQYF; cdr3_nt: TGTGCCAGCAGCGGCTCTAGCAGATCAGATACGCAGTATTTT; j_call: TRBJ2-3; d_call: NA; cdr3_length: 14; clone_size: few; v_call: TRBV7-9
cdr3_aa: CASSPRDLAPYEQYF; cdr3_nt: TGTGCCAGCAGCCCCAGGGATCTTGCCCCCTACGAGCAGTACTTC; j_call: TRBJ2-7; d_call: NA; cdr3_length: 15; clone_size: once; v_call: TRBV9
cdr3_aa: CASSQDGRHRVVQETQYF; cdr3_nt: TGTGCCAGCAGCCAAGATGGGAGGCACAGGGTGGTCCAAGAGACCCAGTACTTC; j_call: TRBJ2-5; d_call: NA; cdr3_length: 18; clone_size: NA; v_call: TRBV3-1/TRBV3-2
cdr3_aa: CASSSQGADTGELFF; cdr3_nt: TGTGCCAGCAGCTCACAGGGGGCGGACACCGGGGAGCTGTTTTTT; j_call: TRBJ2-2; d_call: TRBD1; cdr3_length: 15; clone_size: few; v_call: TRBV7-6
cdr3_aa: CASSPRQGGPYEQYF; cdr3_nt: TGTGCCAGCAGCCCGCGACAGGGGGGACCCTACGAGCAGTACTTC; j_call: TRBJ2-7; d_call: TRBD1; cdr3_length: 15; clone_size: NA; v_call: TRBV14
cdr3_aa: CASSLDTSTIYF; cdr3_nt: TGTGCCAGCAGCTTAGATACGAGCACCATATATTTT; j_call: TRBJ1-3; d_call: NA; cdr3_length: 12; clone_size: large; v_call: TRBV11-2
cdr3_aa: CAISESGGLDQPQHF; cdr3_nt: TGTGCCATCAGTGAGTCGGGCGGGTTGGATCAGCCCCAGCATTTT; j_call: TRBJ1-5; d_call: NA; cdr3_length: 15; clone_size: NA; v_call: TRBV10-3
cdr3_aa: CASSRTRGPSNSPLHF; cdr3_nt: TGCGCCAGCAGTCGGACCCGGGGGCCATCGAATTCACCCCTCCACTTT; j_call: TRBJ1-6; d_call: NA; cdr3_length: 16; clone_size: once; v_call: TRBV5-1
cdr3_aa: CASSFTGDTTDTQYF; cdr3_nt: TGTGCCAGCAGTTTCACAGGGGATACCACAGATACGCAGTATTTT; j_call: TRBJ2-3; d_call: TRBD1; cdr3_length: 15; clone_size: NA; v_call: TRBV28